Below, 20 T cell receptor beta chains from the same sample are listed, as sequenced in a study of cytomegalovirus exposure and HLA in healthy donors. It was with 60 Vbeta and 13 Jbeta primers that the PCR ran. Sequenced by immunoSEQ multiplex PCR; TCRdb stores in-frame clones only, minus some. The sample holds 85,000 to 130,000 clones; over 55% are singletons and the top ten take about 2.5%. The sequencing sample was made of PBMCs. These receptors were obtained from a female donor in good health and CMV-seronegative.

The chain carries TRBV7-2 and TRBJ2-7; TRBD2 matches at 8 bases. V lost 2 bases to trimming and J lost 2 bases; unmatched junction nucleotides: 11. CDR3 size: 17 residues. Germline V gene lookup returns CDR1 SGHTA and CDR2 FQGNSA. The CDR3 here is CASSLYQSAGAPYEQYF. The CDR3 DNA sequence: TGTGCCAGCAGCTTATACCAATCAGCGGGAGCCCCCTACGAGCAGTACTTC.

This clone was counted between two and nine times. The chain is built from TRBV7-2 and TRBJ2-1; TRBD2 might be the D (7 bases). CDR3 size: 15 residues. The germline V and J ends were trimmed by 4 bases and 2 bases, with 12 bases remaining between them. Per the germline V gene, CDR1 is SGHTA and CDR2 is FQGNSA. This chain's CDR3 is CASSWGGGTYNEQFF. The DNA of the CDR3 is TGTGCCAGCAGCTGGGGGGGCGGGACCTACAATGAGCAGTTCTTC.

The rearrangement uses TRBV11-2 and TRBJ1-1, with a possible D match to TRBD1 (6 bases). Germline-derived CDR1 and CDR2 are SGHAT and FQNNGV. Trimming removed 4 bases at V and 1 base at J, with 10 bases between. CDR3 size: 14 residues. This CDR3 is CASSSLTGNTEAFF. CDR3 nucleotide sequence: TGTGCCAGCAGCTCCCTGACAGGGAACACTGAAGCTTTCTTT. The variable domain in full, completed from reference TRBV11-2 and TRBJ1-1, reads EAGVAQSPRYKIIEKRQSVAFWCNPISGHATLYWYQQILGQGPKLLIQFQNNGVVDDSQLPKDRFSAERLKGVDSTLKIQPAKLEDSAVYLCASSSLTGNTEAFFGQGTRLTVV.

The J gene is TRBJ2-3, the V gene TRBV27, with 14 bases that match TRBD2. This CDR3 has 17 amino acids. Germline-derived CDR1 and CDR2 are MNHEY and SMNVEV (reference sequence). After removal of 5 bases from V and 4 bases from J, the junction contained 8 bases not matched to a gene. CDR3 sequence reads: CASSLTRGLAGADTQYF. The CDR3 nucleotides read TGTGCCAGCAGTCTTACCCGGGGACTAGCGGGAGCAGATACGCAGTATTTT.

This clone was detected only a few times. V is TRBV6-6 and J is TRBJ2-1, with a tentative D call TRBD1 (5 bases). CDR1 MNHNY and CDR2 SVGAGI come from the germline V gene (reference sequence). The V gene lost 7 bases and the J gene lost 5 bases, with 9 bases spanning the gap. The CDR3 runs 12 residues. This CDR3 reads CASNTGHNEQFF. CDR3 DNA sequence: TGTGCCAGCAATACAGGACACAATGAGCAGTTCTTC.

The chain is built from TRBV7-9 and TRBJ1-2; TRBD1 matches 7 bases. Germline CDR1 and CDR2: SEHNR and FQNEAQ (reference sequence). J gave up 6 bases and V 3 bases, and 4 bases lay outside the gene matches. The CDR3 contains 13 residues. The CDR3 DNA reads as TGTGCCAGCAGCTTTACAGGGGTCAATGGCTACACCTTC. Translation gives CASSFTGVNGYTF.

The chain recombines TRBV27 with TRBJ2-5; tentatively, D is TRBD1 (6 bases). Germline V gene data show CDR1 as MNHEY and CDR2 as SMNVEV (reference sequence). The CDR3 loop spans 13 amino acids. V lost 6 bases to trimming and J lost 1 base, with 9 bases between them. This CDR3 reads CASRLQGQETQYF. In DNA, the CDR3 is TGTGCCAGCAGACTACAGGGCCAAGAGACCCAGTACTTC.

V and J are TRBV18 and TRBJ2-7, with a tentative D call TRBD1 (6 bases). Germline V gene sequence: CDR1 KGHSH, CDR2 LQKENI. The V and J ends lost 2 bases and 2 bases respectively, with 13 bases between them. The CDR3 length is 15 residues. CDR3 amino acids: CASSPMGSGAYEQYF. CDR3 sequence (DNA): TGTGCCAGCTCACCAATGGGGTCAGGGGCCTACGAGCAGTACTTC. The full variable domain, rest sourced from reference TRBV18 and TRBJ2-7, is NAGVMQNPRHLVRRRGQEARLRCSPMKGHSHVYWYRQLPEEGLKFMVYLQKENIIDESGMPKERFSAEFPKEGPSILRIQQVVRGDSAAYFCASSPMGSGAYEQYFGPGTRLTVT.

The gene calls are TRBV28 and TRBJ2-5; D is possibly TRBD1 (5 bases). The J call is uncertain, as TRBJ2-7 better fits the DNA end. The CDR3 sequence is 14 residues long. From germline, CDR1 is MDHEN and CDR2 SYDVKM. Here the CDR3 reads CASSLRWGFYEQYF. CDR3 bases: TGTGCCAGCAGTTTGAGATGGGGCTTCTACGAGCAGTACTTC.

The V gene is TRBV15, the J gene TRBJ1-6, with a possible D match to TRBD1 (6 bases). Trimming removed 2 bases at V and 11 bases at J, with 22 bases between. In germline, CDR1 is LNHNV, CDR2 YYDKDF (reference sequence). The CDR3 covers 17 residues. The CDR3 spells CATSRPRDIIVATPLHF. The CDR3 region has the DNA TGTGCCACCAGCAGACCCCGGGACATTATTGTCGCTACACCCCTCCACTTT. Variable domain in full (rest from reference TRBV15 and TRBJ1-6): DAMVIQNPRYQVTQFGKPVTLSCSQTLNHNVMYWYQQKSSQAPKLLFHYYDKDFNNEADTPDNFQSRRPNTSFCFLDIRSPGLGDTAMYLCATSRPRDIIVATPLHFGNGTRLTVT.

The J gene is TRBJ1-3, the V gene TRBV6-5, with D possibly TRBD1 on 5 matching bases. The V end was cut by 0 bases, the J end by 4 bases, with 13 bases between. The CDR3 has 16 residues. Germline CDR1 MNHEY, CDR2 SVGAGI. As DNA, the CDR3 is TGTGCCAGCAGTTACTCGACGACAGCTCCGGGAAACACCATATATTTT. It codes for CASSYSTTAPGNTIYF.

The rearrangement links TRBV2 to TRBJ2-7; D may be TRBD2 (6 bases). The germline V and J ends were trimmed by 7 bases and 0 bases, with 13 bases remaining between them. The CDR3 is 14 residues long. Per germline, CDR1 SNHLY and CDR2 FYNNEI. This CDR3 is CASNVLGSSYEQYF. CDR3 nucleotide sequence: TGTGCCAGCAACGTACTCGGGAGCTCCTACGAGCAGTACTTC.

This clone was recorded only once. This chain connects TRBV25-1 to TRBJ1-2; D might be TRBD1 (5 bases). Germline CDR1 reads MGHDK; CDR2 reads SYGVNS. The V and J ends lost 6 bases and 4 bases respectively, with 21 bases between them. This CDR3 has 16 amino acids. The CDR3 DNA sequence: TGTGCCAGCAGAGGGGTCCTGAACAGAGCCCTCTATGGCTACACCTTC. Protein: CASRGVLNRALYGYTF.

CDR3 region: CASSSSPPGSNEQFF. CDR3 DNA: TGTGCCAGCTCATCATCCCCCCCGGGGTCGAATGAGCAGTTCTTC. This chain joins TRBV18 and TRBJ2-1, with D maybe TRBD2 (5 bases). Deletions cut 5 bases from V and 7 bases from J, with 18 bases between. This CDR3 contains 15 residues. Germline CDR1 KGHSH, CDR2 LQKENI.

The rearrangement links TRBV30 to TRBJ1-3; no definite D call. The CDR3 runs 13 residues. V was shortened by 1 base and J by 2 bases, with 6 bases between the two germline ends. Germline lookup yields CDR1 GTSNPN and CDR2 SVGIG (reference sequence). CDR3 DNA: TGTGCCTGGAGTGCGGGGACTGGAAACACCATATATTTT. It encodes CAWSAGTGNTIYF.

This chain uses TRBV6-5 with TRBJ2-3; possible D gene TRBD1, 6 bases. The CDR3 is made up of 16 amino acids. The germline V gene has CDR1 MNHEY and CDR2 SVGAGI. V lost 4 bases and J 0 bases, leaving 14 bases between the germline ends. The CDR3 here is CASSSLPGASTDTQYF. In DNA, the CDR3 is TGTGCCAGCAGTTCCCTCCCAGGGGCTAGCACAGATACGCAGTATTTT.

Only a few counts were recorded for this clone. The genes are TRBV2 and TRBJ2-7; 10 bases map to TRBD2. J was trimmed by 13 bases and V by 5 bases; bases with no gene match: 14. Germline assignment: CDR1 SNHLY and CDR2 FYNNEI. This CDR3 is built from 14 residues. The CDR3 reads CASSTGPNSGRNYF. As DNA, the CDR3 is TGTGCCAGCAGTACCGGGCCGAATAGCGGGAGGAACTACTTC.

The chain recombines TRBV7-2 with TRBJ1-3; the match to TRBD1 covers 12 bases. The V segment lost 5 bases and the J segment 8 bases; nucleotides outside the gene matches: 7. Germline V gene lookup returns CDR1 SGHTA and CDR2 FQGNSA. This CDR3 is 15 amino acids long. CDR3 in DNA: TGTGCCAGCAGCCTTTTGGGACAGGGGGCGGACACCATATATTTT. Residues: CASSLLGQGADTIYF. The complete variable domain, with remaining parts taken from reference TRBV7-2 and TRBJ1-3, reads GAGVSQSPSNKVTEKGKDVELRCDPISGHTALYWYRQSLGQGLEFLIYFQGNSAPDKSGLPSDRFSAERTGGSVSTLTIQRTQQEDSAVYLCASSLLGQGADTIYFGEGSWLTVV.

This CDR3 is CASSSRREGSYNEQFF. The CDR3 bases are TGTGCCAGCTCATCCCGGCGGGAGGGCTCCTACAATGAGCAGTTCTTC. This rearrangement joins TRBV18 to TRBJ2-1, with 9 positions matching TRBD2. Germline-derived CDR1 and CDR2 are KGHSH and LQKENI. Trimming cost V 5 bases and J 0 bases; bases outside gene matches: 5. The length of the CDR3 is 16 residues. Complete variable domain (other parts from reference TRBV18 and TRBJ2-1): NAGVMQNPRHLVRRRGQEARLRCSPMKGHSHVYWYRQLPEEGLKFMVYLQKENIIDESGMPKERFSAEFPKEGPSILRIQQVVRGDSAAYFCASSSRREGSYNEQFFGPGTRLTVL.

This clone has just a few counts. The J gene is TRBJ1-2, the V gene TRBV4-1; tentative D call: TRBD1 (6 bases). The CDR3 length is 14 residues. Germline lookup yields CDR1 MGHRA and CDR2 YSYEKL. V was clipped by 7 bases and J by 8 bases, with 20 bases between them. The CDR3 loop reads CASTPTQGGSGYTF. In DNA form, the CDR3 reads TGCGCCAGCACCCCCACACAGGGAGGGAGCGGCTACACCTTC.